Below, one T cell receptor beta chain is given with its context. Antigen specificity is unknown. This sample stems from a study of CD8 T cells in ankylosing spondylitis. General study findings and limits: Past research had described some motif variants in reactive arthritis synovial fluid and blood.

It was by quantitative 5'-RACE with molecular barcodes that TCR beta libraries were made. TCRdb re-analysed the 5' RACE reads in MiXCR, keeping a single row per CDR3 protein. Of under 200,000 distinct CDR3 sequences in the sample, around 10% were seen once. CDR1 is SGHAT, CDR2 FQNNGV, per germline. The ends lost 3 bases at V and 0 bases at J; junction bases unmatched: 9. CDR3 size: 18 residues. The V gene is TRBV11-2, the J gene TRBJ2-5, with 11 bases lining up with TRBD1. This receptor was taken from a male donor with ankylosing spondylitis or in good health (not recorded which). The sample was blood, either unsorted or a sorted T cell fraction (not recorded which). For the CDR3, the DNA is TGTGCCAGCAGCTTGGGGACAGGGGGAAGCTTGGACCAAGAGACCCAGTACTTC. Protein: CASSLGTGGSLDQETQYF. The variable domain in full, with the rest retrieved from reference TRBV11-2 and TRBJ2-5, is EAGVAQSPRYKIIEKRQSVAFWCNPISGHATLYWYQQILGQGPKLLIQFQNNGVVDDSQLPKDRFSAERLKGVDSTLKIQPAKLEDSAVYLCASSLGTGGSLDQETQYFGPGTRLLVL.